The clone carrying this TCR beta chain turned up a few times. Its matching antigen is unknown. PCR amplification relied on 60 Vbeta primers (plus 13 Jbeta primers). TCRdb's table, derived via immunoSEQ multiplex PCR, lists solely in-frame clones and lacks some. This sample carries 110,000 or so clones, around 75% of them seen once, and the ten largest clones take around 2.1%. This sample stems from a study of cytomegalovirus exposure and HLA in healthy donors. Study-level results: Being indistinguishable, some V segments were excluded, TRBV6-2 and TRBV6-3 among them. Cytomegalovirus-associated status was assigned to some 180 TCR beta chains.

J lost 8 bases, V lost 6 bases, and 12 bases had no gene match. The germline CDR1 and CDR2 sequences are LNHDA and SQIVND (reference sequence). This CDR3 comprises 15 residues. The source of this sequence is a man aged 25-45 years in good health and CMV-seronegative. The rearrangement links TRBV19 to TRBJ1-4; 7 nucleotides agree with TRBD1. Sample: PBMCs. The CDR3 spells CASSPTGITQEKLFF. In nucleotides, the CDR3 is TGTGCCAGTAGCCCGACAGGGATAACCCAAGAAAAACTGTTTTTT.